This T cell receptor (beta chain) was documented in a study of blood T cell repertoires in COVID-19. The repertoire was sequenced with immunoSEQ multiplex PCR; TCRdb's copy has only in-frame clones and lacks some. The table records about 140,000 clones, more than 70% of them present only once. The CDR3 contains 16 residues. Trimming stripped 3 bases from V and 3 bases from J, with 18 bases between. The V gene's germline CDR1 is SGDLS and CDR2 YYNGEE. The J gene is TRBJ1-2, the V gene TRBV9; D is perhaps TRBD1 (5 bases). This clonotype was obtained from a man aged 45 to 65 with active or convalescent COVID-19. The sequencing input was peripheral blood. The CDR3 region has the DNA TGTGCCAGCAGCGCGGACATAAATCAAGGGGACTATGGCTACACCTTC. Translation: CASSADINQGDYGYTF.